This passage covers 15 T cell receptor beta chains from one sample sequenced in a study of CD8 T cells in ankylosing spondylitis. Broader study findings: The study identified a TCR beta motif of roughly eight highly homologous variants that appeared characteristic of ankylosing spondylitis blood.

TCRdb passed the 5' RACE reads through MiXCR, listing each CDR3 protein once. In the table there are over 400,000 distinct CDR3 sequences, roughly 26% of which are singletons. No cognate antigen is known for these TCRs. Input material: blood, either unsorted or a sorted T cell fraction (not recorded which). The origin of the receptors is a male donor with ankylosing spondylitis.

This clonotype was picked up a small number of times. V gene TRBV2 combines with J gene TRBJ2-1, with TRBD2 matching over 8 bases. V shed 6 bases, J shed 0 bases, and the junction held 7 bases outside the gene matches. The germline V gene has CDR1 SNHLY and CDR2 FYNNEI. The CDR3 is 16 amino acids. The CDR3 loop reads CASRPLAGISYNEQFF. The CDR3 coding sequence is TGTGCCAGCAGACCCCTAGCGGGCATCTCCTACAATGAGCAGTTCTTC. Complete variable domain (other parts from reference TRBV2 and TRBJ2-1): EPEVTQTPSHQVTQMGQEVILRCVPISNHLYFYWYRQILGQKVEFLVSFYNNEISEKSEIFDDQFSVERPDGSNFTLKIRSTKLEDSAMYFCASRPLAGISYNEQFFGPGTRLTVL.

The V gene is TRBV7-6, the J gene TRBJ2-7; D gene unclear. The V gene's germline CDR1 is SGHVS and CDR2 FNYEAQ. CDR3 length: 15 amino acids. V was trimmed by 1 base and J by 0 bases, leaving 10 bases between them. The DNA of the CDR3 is TGTGCCAGCAGCTTAGTACAGACGAGCTCCTACGAGCAGTACTTC. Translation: CASSLVQTSSYEQYF. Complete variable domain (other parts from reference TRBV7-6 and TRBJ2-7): GAGVSQSPRYKVTKRGQDVALRCDPISGHVSLYWYRQALGQGPEFLTYFNYEAQQDKSGLPNDRFSAERPEGSISTLTIQRTEQRDSAMYRCASSLVQTSSYEQYFGPGTRLTVT.

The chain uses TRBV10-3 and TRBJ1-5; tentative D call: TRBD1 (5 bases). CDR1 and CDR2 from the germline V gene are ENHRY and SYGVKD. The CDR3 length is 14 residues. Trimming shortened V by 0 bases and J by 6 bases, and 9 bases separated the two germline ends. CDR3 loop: CAISESRGGQPQHF. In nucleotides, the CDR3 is TGTGCCATCAGTGAGTCACGTGGGGGTCAGCCCCAGCATTTT.

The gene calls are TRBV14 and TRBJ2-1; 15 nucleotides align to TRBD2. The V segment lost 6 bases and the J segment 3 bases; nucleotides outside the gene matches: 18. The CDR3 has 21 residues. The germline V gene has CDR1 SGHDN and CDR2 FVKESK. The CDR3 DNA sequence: TGTGCCAGCAGAAAAGGGGGGACCGGACTAGCGGGAGGGCGCCTCTACAATGAGCAGTTCTTC. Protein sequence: CASRKGGTGLAGGRLYNEQFF.

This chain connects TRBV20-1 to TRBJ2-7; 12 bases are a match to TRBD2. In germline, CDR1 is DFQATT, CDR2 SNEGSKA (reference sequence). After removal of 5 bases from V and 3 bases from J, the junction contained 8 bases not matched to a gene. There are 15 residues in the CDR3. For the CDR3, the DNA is TGCAGTGCTTCATTCGGACTAGCGGGACTCTACGAGCAGTACTTC. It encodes CSASFGLAGLYEQYF.

CDR3 nucleotide sequence: TGTGCCAGCAGTCTATGGGACGGAGAAGAGACCCAGTACTTC. Translating gives CASSLWDGEETQYF. V and J are TRBV6-1 and TRBJ2-5; D possibly uses TRBD1 or TRBD2 (5 bases each). The CDR3 extends over 14 amino acids. The ends were cut back, 5 bases at V and 3 bases at J, with 13 bases in the middle. Germline V gene sequence: CDR1 MNHNS, CDR2 SASEGT.

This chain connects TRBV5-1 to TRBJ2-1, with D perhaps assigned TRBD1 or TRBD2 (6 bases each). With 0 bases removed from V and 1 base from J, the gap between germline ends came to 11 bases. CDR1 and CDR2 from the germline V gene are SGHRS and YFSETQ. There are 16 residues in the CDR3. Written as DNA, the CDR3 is TGCGCCAGCAGCTTGGGTGGGGGGCGATCCTACAATGAGCAGTTCTTC. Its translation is CASSLGGGRSYNEQFF.

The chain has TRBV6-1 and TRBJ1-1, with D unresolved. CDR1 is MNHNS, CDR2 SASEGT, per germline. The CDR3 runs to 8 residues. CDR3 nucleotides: TGTGCAACCACTGAAGCTTTCTTT. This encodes CATTEAFF.

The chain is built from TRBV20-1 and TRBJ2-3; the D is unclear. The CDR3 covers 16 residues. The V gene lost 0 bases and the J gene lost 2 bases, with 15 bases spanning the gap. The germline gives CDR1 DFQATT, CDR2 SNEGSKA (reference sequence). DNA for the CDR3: TGCAGTGCTAGAGATCGGCGGTCTGTGTCCACAGATACGCAGTATTTT. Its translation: CSARDRRSVSTDTQYF.

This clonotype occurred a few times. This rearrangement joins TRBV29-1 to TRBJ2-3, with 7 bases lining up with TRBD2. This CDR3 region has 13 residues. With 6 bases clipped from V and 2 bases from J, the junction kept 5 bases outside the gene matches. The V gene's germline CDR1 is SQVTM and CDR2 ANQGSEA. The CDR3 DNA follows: TGCAGCGTCAGGACTAGAAACACAGATACGCAGTATTTT. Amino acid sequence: CSVRTRNTDTQYF.

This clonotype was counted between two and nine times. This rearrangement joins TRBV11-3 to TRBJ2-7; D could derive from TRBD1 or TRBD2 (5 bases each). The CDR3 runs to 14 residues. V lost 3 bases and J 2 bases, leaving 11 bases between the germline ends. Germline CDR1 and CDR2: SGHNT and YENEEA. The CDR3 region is CASSLRGGAYEQYV. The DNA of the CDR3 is TGTGCCAGCAGCTTGAGGGGTGGAGCCTACGAGCAGTACGTC.

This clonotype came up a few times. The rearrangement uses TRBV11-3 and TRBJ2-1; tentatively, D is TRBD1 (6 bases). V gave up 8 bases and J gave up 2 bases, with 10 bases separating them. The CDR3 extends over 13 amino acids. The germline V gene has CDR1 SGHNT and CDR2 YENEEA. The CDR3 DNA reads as TGTGCCAGCGGGGGCGGCACCTACAATGAGCAGTTCTTC. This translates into CASGGGTYNEQFF.

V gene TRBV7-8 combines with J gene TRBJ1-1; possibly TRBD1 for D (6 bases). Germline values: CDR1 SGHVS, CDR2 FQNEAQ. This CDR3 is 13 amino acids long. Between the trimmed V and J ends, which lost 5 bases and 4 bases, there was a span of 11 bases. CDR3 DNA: TGTGCCAGCAGCCAGGTAGGGGGCACTGAAGCTTTCTTT. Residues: CASSQVGGTEAFF.

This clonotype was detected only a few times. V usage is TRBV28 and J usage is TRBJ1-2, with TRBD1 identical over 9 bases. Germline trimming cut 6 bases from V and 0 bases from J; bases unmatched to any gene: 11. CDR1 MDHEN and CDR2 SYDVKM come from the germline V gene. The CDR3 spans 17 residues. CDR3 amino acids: CASSRIIQGAANYGYTF. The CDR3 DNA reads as TGTGCCAGCAGCCGAATCATACAGGGGGCGGCTAACTATGGCTACACCTTC.

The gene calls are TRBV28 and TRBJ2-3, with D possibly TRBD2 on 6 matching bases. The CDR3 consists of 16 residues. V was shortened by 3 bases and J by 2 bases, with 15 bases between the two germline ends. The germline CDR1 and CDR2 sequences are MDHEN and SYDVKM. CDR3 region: CASSFPPAGTTDTQYF. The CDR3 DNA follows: TGTGCCAGCAGTTTTCCCCCTGCGGGGACCACAGATACGCAGTATTTT.